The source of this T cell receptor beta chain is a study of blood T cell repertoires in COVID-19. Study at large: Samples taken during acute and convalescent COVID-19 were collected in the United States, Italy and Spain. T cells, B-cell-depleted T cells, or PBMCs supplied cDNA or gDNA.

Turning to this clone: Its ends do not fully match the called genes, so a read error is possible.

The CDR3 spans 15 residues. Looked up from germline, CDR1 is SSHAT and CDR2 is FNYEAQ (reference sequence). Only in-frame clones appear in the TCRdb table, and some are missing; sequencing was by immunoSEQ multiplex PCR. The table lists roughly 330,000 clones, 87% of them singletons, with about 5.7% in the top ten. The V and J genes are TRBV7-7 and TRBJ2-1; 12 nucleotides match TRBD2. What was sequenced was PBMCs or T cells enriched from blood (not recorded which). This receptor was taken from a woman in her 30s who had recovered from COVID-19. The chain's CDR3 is CASSSRLAGDNEQFF. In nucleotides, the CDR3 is TGTGCTAGCAGCTCCCGACTAGCGGGGGACAATGAGCAGTTCTTC.